The 13 T cell receptor beta chains reported below all come from one sample, sequenced in a study of blood T cells in healthy people across ages. Next came a second PCR, run for roughly 6 to 11 cycles, which used a sample-barcoded 5' primer along with a J-beta primer mix. TCRdb processed the 5' RACE reads anew with MiXCR; each CDR3 protein has one entry. The repertoire holds 550,000 to 600,000 distinct CDR3 sequences, approximately 30% seen once, with under 20% in the top ten. The sample was blood. Source of these receptors: a woman in her seventies in good health.

V usage is TRBV6-1 and J usage is TRBJ1-4; D gene uncertain. This CDR3 has 13 amino acids. Germline values: CDR1 MNHNS, CDR2 SASEGT. The V end was cut by 7 bases, the J end by 5 bases, with 11 bases between. The CDR3 loop reads CASMSQFNEKLFF. CDR3 in DNA: TGTGCCAGCATGTCTCAATTCAATGAAAAACTGTTTTTT.

This clonotype was counted only a few times. V is TRBV20-1 and J is TRBJ2-7; TRBD1 matches at 7 bases. Germline V gene lookup returns CDR1 DFQATT and CDR2 SNEGSKA (reference sequence). Trimming at V came to 6 bases and at J to 6 bases, leaving 14 bases not matched to a gene. This CDR3 spans 14 amino acids. This CDR3 is CSAQDPMTGIEQYF. DNA of the CDR3: TGCAGTGCACAGGACCCGATGACAGGGATCGAGCAGTACTTC.

Turning to this clonotype: A far more abundant clone sits one base away, making this likely a read error. The V call is TRBV2, the J call TRBJ2-5, with D unclear. Germline V gene data show CDR1 as SNHLY and CDR2 as FYNNEI. The CDR3 totals 10 residues. The CDR3 here is CASSQETQCF. In nucleotides, the CDR3 is TGTGCCAGCAGCCAAGAGACCCAGTGCTTC.

This chain connects TRBV29-1 to TRBJ1-4, with 10 positions matching TRBD1. CDR1 and CDR2 from the germline V gene are SQVTM and ANQGSEA. V dropped 5 bases and J dropped 3; count of bases not matched to a gene: 6. The CDR3 is 15 amino acids. The CDR3 sequence is CSVRTGGRPNEKLFF. CDR3 DNA: TGCAGCGTTAGGACAGGGGGGAGGCCTAATGAAAAACTGTTTTTT.

The rearrangement joins TRBV28 to TRBJ1-2, with TRBD1 matching over 7 bases. The CDR3 contains 14 residues. Germline CDR1 reads MDHEN; CDR2 reads SYDVKM. Trimming at V came to 2 bases and at J to 8 bases, leaving 8 bases not matched to a gene. Here the CDR3 DNA reads TGTGCCAGCAGTTTAGGAGGGGGCGCGCAGGGCTACACCTTC. Translated: CASSLGGGAQGYTF.

The V call is TRBV19, the J call TRBJ1-5; weak D call: TRBD1 (5 bases). Trimming cost V 3 bases and J 7 bases, with 16 bases left between them. There are 15 residues in the CDR3. Germline CDR1 LNHDA, CDR2 SQIVND (reference sequence). The CDR3 nucleotides read TGTGCCAGTAGTATGGGGACGGAGTCTTGGCAGCCCCAGCATTTT. It encodes CASSMGTESWQPQHF.

This clonotype has only a few counts. The junction differs from germline at one of its ends, possibly a read error. J is TRBJ1-1 and V is TRBV29-1; D uncertain. The germline gives CDR1 SQVTM, CDR2 ANQGSEA. The CDR3 spans 11 residues. Here the CDR3 DNA reads TGCAGCGTTGTGGGTAACACTGAAGCTTCCTTT. It yields the protein CSVVGNTEASF.

This clonotype was observed a handful of times. V usage is TRBV27 and J usage is TRBJ1-2, with 9 positions matching TRBD1. There are 16 residues in the CDR3. Germline values: CDR1 MNHEY, CDR2 SMNVEV (reference sequence). The junction had 9 bases not matched to a gene; V was cut back by 6 bases and J by 1 base. The CDR3 DNA reads TGTGCCAGCAGAGCTACAGGGGGCGTCTTTAACTATGGCTACACCTTC. This sequence encodes CASRATGGVFNYGYTF.

The sample holds a few counts of this clonotype. V usage is TRBV18 and J usage is TRBJ2-5; 8 bases line up with TRBD1. V dropped 4 bases and J dropped 4; count of bases not matched to a gene: 8. CDR1 is KGHSH and CDR2 is LQKENI in the germline V gene. The CDR3 has 15 amino acids. The CDR3 coding sequence is TGTGCCAGCTCACTCGAACAGGGGGATGGAGAGACCCAGTACTTC. This encodes CASSLEQGDGETQYF.

The chain is built from TRBV6-6 and TRBJ1-5, with D unresolved. Deletions cut 9 bases from V and 0 bases from J, with 12 bases between. The CDR3 covers 14 residues. CDR1 is MNHNY and CDR2 is SVGAGI in the germline V gene (reference sequence). The CDR3 DNA sequence: TGTGCCAGTAACCCTACAGATAGCAATCAGCCCCAGCATTTT. As protein: CASNPTDSNQPQHF.

Only one count was recorded for this clonotype. This chain links TRBV20-1 with TRBJ2-4; tentative D call: TRBD2 (5 bases). The CDR3 runs to 15 residues. Germline V lookup: CDR1 DFQATT, CDR2 SNEGSKA (reference sequence). Trimming cost V 3 bases and J 8 bases, with 20 bases left between them. For the CDR3, the DNA is TGCAGTGCTAGTGAGGGTCTTGACCCCTCTGACATTCAGTACTTC. This encodes CSASEGLDPSDIQYF.

The rearrangement uses TRBV7-2 and TRBJ2-7; D gene uncertain. V lost 5 bases and J lost 6, with 23 bases in between. Germline V lookup: CDR1 SGHTA, CDR2 FQGNSA. The CDR3 consists of 16 residues. The CDR3 region has the DNA TGTGCCAGCAGCCCACATCCAGCTTTCCTCCTTGGCGAGCAGTACTTC. It specifies CASSPHPAFLLGEQYF.

This sequence joins TRBV5-1 and TRBJ2-3, with D possibly called TRBD1 or TRBD2 (5 bases each). Germline lookup yields CDR1 SGHRS and CDR2 YFSETQ. V was trimmed by 4 bases and J by 2 bases, leaving 11 bases between them. CDR3 length: 14 residues. This CDR3 is CASSLGPDTDTQYF. DNA for the CDR3: TGCGCCAGCAGCCTGGGACCCGACACAGATACGCAGTATTTT.